A single sample gave rise to the 29 T cell receptor beta chains below, sequenced in a study of cytomegalovirus exposure and HLA in healthy donors. TCRdb's table, derived via immunoSEQ multiplex PCR, lists solely in-frame clones and lacks some. The repertoire has about 150,000 clones, 85% to 90% of them found once; the top ten carry about 1.9%. Sequenced sample: PBMCs. The receptors were sampled from a human donor in good health.

This rearrangement joins TRBV7-8 to TRBJ1-2, with 7 bases lining up with TRBD1. V shed 5 bases and J 6 bases; nucleotides not matched to a gene: 12. Per the germline V gene, CDR1 is SGHVS and CDR2 is FQNEAQ. There are 15 residues in the CDR3. CDR3 region: CASSPQAEGADGYTF. The CDR3 DNA is TGTGCCAGCAGCCCCCAGGCCGAGGGGGCGGATGGCTACACCTTC.

The chain employs TRBV7-8 and TRBJ2-3; TRBD2 aligns across 9 bases. Germline CDR1 SGHVS, CDR2 FQNEAQ. V trimming: 0 bases; J trimming: 2 bases; junction bases outside the gene matches: 9. The CDR3 is 18 residues long. CDR3 nucleotides: TGTGCCAGCAGCTTAGCGCGGGATAGCGGGAGCACCACAGATACGCAGTATTTT. Its translation is CASSLARDSGSTTDTQYF. Based on the CDR3 plus reference TRBV7-8 and TRBJ2-3, the full variable domain is GAGVSQSPRYKVAKRGQDVALRCDPISGHVSLFWYQQALGQGPEFLTYFQNEAQLDKSGLPSDRFFAERPEGSVSTLKIQRTQQEDSAVYLCASSLARDSGSTTDTQYFGPGTRLTVL.

This chain connects TRBV15 to TRBJ1-4; possible D gene TRBD1, 6 bases. The V end lost 0 bases, the J end lost 8 bases, and 16 bases lay between the germline ends. Germline V CDR1 and CDR2: LNHNV, YYDKDF (reference sequence). The CDR3 extends over 16 amino acids. The CDR3 coding sequence is TGTGCCACCAGCAGAGATCGGACAGCCCAAGGGGAAAAACTGTTTTTT. It codes for CATSRDRTAQGEKLFF.

A single count supports this clone. The chain has TRBV27 and TRBJ2-5, with TRBD2 identical over 10 bases. The end of the DNA is better explained by TRBJ2-7, so the J call may be wrong. From germline, CDR1 is MNHEY and CDR2 SMNVEV (reference sequence). The CDR3 runs 17 residues. CDR3 residues: CASSSLYLTSGAYEQYF. The CDR3 coding sequence is TGTGCCAGCAGTTCCCTATACCTTACTAGCGGGGCCTACGAGCAGTACTTC.

The genes are TRBV18 and TRBJ2-7; D possibly corresponds to TRBD1 (5 bases). Trimming removed 4 bases from V and 2 bases from J, with 15 bases in between. This CDR3 comprises 15 residues. Per the germline V gene, CDR1 is KGHSH and CDR2 is LQKENI. CDR3 DNA sequence: TGTGCCAGCTCACGCAGGGAACAGGCTACCTACGAGCAGTACTTC. It encodes CASSRREQATYEQYF.

V usage is TRBV27 and J usage is TRBJ2-5, with D tentatively TRBD2 (5 bases). V shed 3 bases and J shed 3 bases, with 8 bases lying between them. This CDR3 region has 13 residues. Germline V lookup: CDR1 MNHEY, CDR2 SMNVEV (reference sequence). The CDR3 region is CASSFRRKETQYF. CDR3 nucleotide sequence: TGTGCCAGCAGTTTTAGGAGGAAAGAGACCCAGTACTTC.

J is TRBJ1-5 and V is TRBV7-2, with D possibly being TRBD1 (5 bases). Germline V gene data show CDR1 as SGHTA and CDR2 as FQGNSA. This CDR3 has 12 amino acids. The germline V and J ends were trimmed by 3 bases and 5 bases, with 5 bases remaining between them. The CDR3 nucleotides are TGTGCCAGCAGCTTGACAGATCAGCCCCAGCATTTT. This codes for CASSLTDQPQHF.

The gene calls are TRBV5-1 and TRBJ1-1; a possible D gene is TRBD1 (5 bases). CDR1 and CDR2 (germline): SGHRS, YFSETQ. The CDR3 spans 17 residues. Deletions cut 2 bases from V and 4 bases from J, with 21 bases between. The CDR3 nucleotides are TGCGCCAGCAGCTTCAATTCGGGACTAAAGGTGGGCACTGAAGCTTTCTTT. This sequence encodes CASSFNSGLKVGTEAFF. The full variable domain, completed using reference TRBV5-1 and TRBJ1-1, is KAGVTQTPRYLIKTRGQQVTLSCSPISGHRSVSWYQQTPGQGLQFLFEYFSETQRNKGNFPGRFSGRQFSNSRSEMNVSTLELGDSALYLCASSFNSGLKVGTEAFFGQGTRLTVV.

The genes are TRBV7-9 and TRBJ2-2, with TRBD1 as a possible D gene (5 bases). Germline assignment: CDR1 SEHNR and CDR2 FQNEAQ (reference sequence). V lost 4 bases, J lost 8 bases, and 11 bases lay in between. This CDR3 is 13 amino acids long. CDR3 sequence: CASSWGSGGELFF. The CDR3 nucleotides read TGTGCCAGCAGCTGGGGCTCCGGTGGGGAGCTGTTTTTT.

V usage is TRBV9 and J usage is TRBJ2-5; 10 bases match TRBD2. The CDR3 is made up of 17 amino acids. From germline, CDR1 is SGDLS and CDR2 YYNGEE. With 4 bases clipped from V and 3 bases from J, the junction kept 12 bases outside the gene matches. The CDR3 sequence is CASSPEVLAGVKETQYF. The CDR3 region has the DNA TGTGCCAGCAGCCCAGAGGTCCTAGCGGGGGTCAAAGAGACCCAGTACTTC.

V is TRBV13 and J is TRBJ2-1, with 7 nucleotides matching TRBD1. J gave up 7 bases and V 5 bases, and 8 bases lay outside the gene matches. This CDR3 comprises 14 residues. Germline V gene lookup returns CDR1 PRHDT and CDR2 FYEKMQ (reference sequence). DNA of the CDR3: TGTGCCAGCAGCCATAGACAGGGTTTGAATGAGCAGTTCTTC. The encoded protein is CASSHRQGLNEQFF.

The chain joins TRBV4-1 to TRBJ2-1; D ambiguous. The CDR3 is 16 residues long. Trimming shortened V by 4 bases and J by 4 bases, and 17 bases separated the two germline ends. CDR1 is MGHRA and CDR2 is YSYEKL in the germline V gene. The CDR3 loop is CASSRLLTPLYNEQFF. CDR3 coding DNA: TGCGCCAGCAGCCGACTCCTTACACCGCTATACAATGAGCAGTTCTTC.

V is TRBV6-5 and J is TRBJ1-1; a possible D gene is TRBD1 (5 bases). The CDR3 is 11 residues long. Germline CDR1 MNHEY, CDR2 SVGAGI. The germline V and J ends were trimmed by 8 bases and 6 bases, with 10 bases remaining between them. The DNA for the CDR3 is TGTGCCAGCTTGGGACTCTCTGAAGCTTTCTTT. Protein: CASLGLSEAFF.

The V and J genes are TRBV5-1 and TRBJ2-1; 7 bases are shared with TRBD2. CDR1 is SGHRS, CDR2 YFSETQ, per germline. Trimming took 3 bases from V and 6 from J; bases not matched to a gene: 3. The CDR3 extends over 13 amino acids. Here the CDR3 DNA reads TGCGCCAGCAGCTCGGGCGGGGGCAATGAGCAGTTCTTC. It translates to CASSSGGGNEQFF.

The chain is built from TRBV18 and TRBJ1-5; 7 positions agree with TRBD1. This CDR3 is 15 amino acids long. Germline V CDR1 and CDR2: KGHSH, LQKENI. V was clipped by 6 bases and J by 4 bases; unmatched bases: 9. The CDR3 sequence: CASSIDRAGNQPQHF. The CDR3 bases are TGTGCCAGCTCGATCGACAGGGCCGGGAATCAGCCCCAGCATTTT.

This clone was seen a single time. The V gene is TRBV5-5, the J gene TRBJ2-7, with D perhaps matching TRBD1 (6 bases). Germline CDR1 is SGHKS and CDR2 is YYEKEE (reference sequence). V was shortened by 0 bases and J by 3 bases, with 10 bases between the two germline ends. This CDR3 comprises 14 residues. The CDR3, as DNA: TGTGCCAGCAGCTTGGAAGGGGGAATCTACGAGCAGTACTTC. This sequence encodes CASSLEGGIYEQYF.

The genes are TRBV7-2 and TRBJ2-7; D gene uncertain. Germline V gene sequence: CDR1 SGHTA, CDR2 FQGNSA. This CDR3 region has 16 residues. Deletions cut 0 bases from V and 2 bases from J, with 14 bases between. CDR3 coding DNA: TGTGCCAGCAGCTTAGCGGTTGTGGGCGCACCCTACGAGCAGTACTTC. Its protein product is CASSLAVVGAPYEQYF.

This chain links TRBV6-5 with TRBJ2-1; 12 bases match TRBD1. CDR1 MNHEY and CDR2 SVGAGI come from the germline V gene. V was clipped by 6 bases and J by 9 bases; unmatched bases: 6. CDR3 size: 14 residues. In DNA, the CDR3 is TGTGCCAGCAGCCGGGGACAGGGGGCGCTTGAGCAGTTCTTC. Amino acid sequence: CASSRGQGALEQFF.

The J gene is TRBJ1-4, the V gene TRBV27; D ambiguous. Germline V lookup: CDR1 MNHEY, CDR2 SMNVEV (reference sequence). The CDR3 extends over 14 amino acids. V gave up 4 bases and J gave up 8 bases, with 14 bases separating them. The CDR3 bases are TGTGCCAGCAGTTCTGGGCTCTTAGTGGAAAAACTGTTTTTT. This codes for CASSSGLLVEKLFF.

This clone has just a few counts. The chain uses TRBV15 and TRBJ1-1; D is undetermined. V was trimmed by 4 bases and J by 3 bases, leaving 6 bases between them. CDR3 length: 12 amino acids. From germline, CDR1 is LNHNV and CDR2 YYDKDF (reference sequence). CDR3 DNA sequence: TGTGCCACCAGCAACGGTTACACTGAAGCTTTCTTT. This sequence encodes CATSNGYTEAFF. Complete variable domain (other parts from reference TRBV15 and TRBJ1-1): DAMVIQNPRYQVTQFGKPVTLSCSQTLNHNVMYWYQQKSSQAPKLLFHYYDKDFNNEADTPDNFQSRRPNTSFCFLDIRSPGLGDTAMYLCATSNGYTEAFFGQGTRLTVV.

This clone appeared a single time. The rearrangement uses TRBV12-5 and TRBJ1-3; D gene ambiguous. The CDR3 is 23 residues long. V lost 3 bases and J 0 bases, leaving 33 bases between the germline ends. Germline V CDR1 and CDR2: LGHNT, FRNRAP. The CDR3 bases are TGTGCTAGTGGTTTCTCCGACAAGGAACATAACTCGCAAAAAGCATACTCTGGAAACACCATATATTTT. Amino acids: CASGFSDKEHNSQKAYSGNTIYF.

The rearrangement uses TRBV5-1 and TRBJ1-1; tentative D call: TRBD1 (5 bases). Germline CDR1 reads SGHRS; CDR2 reads YFSETQ. CDR3 length: 16 amino acids. The ends were cut back, 0 bases at V and 1 base at J, with 13 bases in the middle. The CDR3 region has the DNA TGCGCCAGCAGCTTGGTCCAGGGAGGCCCGAACACTGAAGCTTTCTTT. Amino acid sequence: CASSLVQGGPNTEAFF.

The rearrangement joins TRBV5-1 to TRBJ2-5, with 11 bases aligning to TRBD2. Trimming cost V 4 bases and J 6 bases; bases outside gene matches: 11. This CDR3 is built from 16 residues. The germline V gene encodes CDR1 SGHRS and CDR2 YFSETQ. The CDR3, as DNA: TGCGCCAGCAGCCTGAACCTAGCGGGGGGTGTGAAGACCCAGTACTTC. This gives the protein CASSLNLAGGVKTQYF.

CDR3 amino acids: CASSLASRDYQETQYF. The CDR3 DNA sequence: TGTGCCAGCAGCTTGGCCTCCAGGGACTACCAAGAGACCCAGTACTTC. J is TRBJ2-5 and V is TRBV5-4, with TRBD2 as a possible D gene (6 bases). V lost 0 bases, J lost 0 bases, and 12 bases lay in between. Germline V CDR1 and CDR2: SGHNT, YYREEE (reference sequence). This CDR3 contains 16 residues.

The chain recombines TRBV9 with TRBJ2-3; D possibly corresponds to TRBD2 (6 bases). V shed 4 bases and J shed 5 bases, with 14 bases lying between them. From germline, CDR1 is SGDLS and CDR2 YYNGEE. The CDR3 is 14 residues long. The CDR3 DNA is TGTGCCAGCAGCTTACTAGCTTTTGGAGATACGCAGTATTTT. Its protein product is CASSLLAFGDTQYF.

This clone was detected once. The chain is built from TRBV6-1 and TRBJ1-1, with 8 bases fitting TRBD1. From germline, CDR1 is MNHNS and CDR2 SASEGT. J was trimmed by 1 base and V by 2 bases; bases with no gene match: 3. CDR3 length: 15 amino acids. The CDR3 here is CASSETGGENTEAFF. CDR3 nucleotides: TGTGCCAGCAGTGAAACAGGGGGTGAGAACACTGAAGCTTTCTTT.

This clone was seen just once. The J gene is TRBJ2-4, the V gene TRBV4-1; weak D call: TRBD1 (7 bases). CDR3 size: 16 residues. V lost 1 base and J 6 bases, leaving 16 bases between the germline ends. Germline loops: CDR1 MGHRA, CDR2 YSYEKL. The CDR3 DNA reads as TGCGCCAGCAGCCAAGGGTTAGACAGGGAGGTAAACATTCAGTACTTC. Its translation: CASSQGLDREVNIQYF.

CDR3 sequence (DNA): TGTGCCAGCAGCTTTATCCCCCGCCGGGACAGGGGGTATAATGAGCAGTTCTTC. Its protein product is CASSFIPRRDRGYNEQFF. The chain recombines TRBV11-2 with TRBJ2-1; 11 nucleotides line up with TRBD1. Looked up from germline, CDR1 is SGHAT and CDR2 is FQNNGV. The CDR3 runs to 18 residues. Germline trimming cut 3 bases from V and 7 bases from J; bases unmatched to any gene: 14.

The chain links TRBV9 to TRBJ1-3; the match to TRBD1 covers 7 bases. The CDR3 contains 16 residues. V trimming: 4 bases; J trimming: 0 bases; junction bases outside the gene matches: 7. Germline CDR1 SGDLS, CDR2 YYNGEE. The CDR3 DNA reads TGTGCCAGCAGCCCAGACAGGGTCAGCTCTGGAAACACCATATATTTT. It translates to CASSPDRVSSGNTIYF. The variable domain in full, with the rest retrieved from reference TRBV9 and TRBJ1-3, is DSGVTQTPKHLITATGQRVTLRCSPRSGDLSVYWYQQSLDQGLQFLIQYYNGEERAKGNILERFSAQQFPDLHSELNLSSLELGDSALYFCASSPDRVSSGNTIYFGEGSWLTVV.